This entry lists 10 T cell receptor beta chains sequenced from one sample in a study of post-analysis software for immune sequencing data. cDNA libraries of TCR beta carried unique molecular identifiers. TCRdb re-analysed the PCR reads in MiXCR, keeping a single row per CDR3 protein. Of under 200,000 distinct CDR3 sequences listed, about 34% are singletons. This sample comprised blood, obtained after autologous hematopoietic stem cell transplantation. The source of these receptors is a girl aged 10-17 years with multiple sclerosis.

CDR3 nucleotide sequence: TGTGCCTGGAAGGAGGTAGGGTGGTACAATGAGCAGTTCTTC. It specifies CAWKEVGWYNEQFF. The V gene is TRBV30, the J gene TRBJ2-1, with a tentative D call TRBD2 (5 bases). Germline V lookup: CDR1 GTSNPN, CDR2 SVGIG (reference sequence). Trimming stripped 4 bases from V and 4 bases from J, with 14 bases between. The CDR3 runs to 14 residues.

The rearrangement links TRBV12-3 or TRBV12-4 to TRBJ1-1, with 11 bases fitting TRBD1. There are 15 residues in the CDR3. V shed 6 bases, J shed 4 bases, and the junction held 7 bases outside the gene matches. CDR3 nucleotide sequence: TGTGCCAGCAGCCGCGGACAGGGGGCCTTCACTGAAGCTTTCTTT. This gives the protein CASSRGQGAFTEAFF.

The V gene is TRBV20-1, the J gene TRBJ2-5; 7 bases map to TRBD2. The junction had 12 bases not matched to a gene; V was cut back by 0 bases and J by 11 bases. CDR1 is DFQATT, CDR2 SNEGSKA, per germline (reference sequence). The CDR3 loop spans 14 amino acids. CDR3 amino acids: CSARDGSPGGMQYF. In nucleotides, the CDR3 is TGCAGTGCTAGAGATGGCAGCCCCGGGGGGATGCAGTACTTC.

V and J are TRBV27 and TRBJ2-7; TRBD1 matches at 9 bases. Trimming took 0 bases from V and 5 from J; bases not matched to a gene: 2. Germline V lookup: CDR1 MNHEY, CDR2 SMNVEV (reference sequence). The CDR3 contains 14 residues. The CDR3 region is CASSLSGQGDEQYF. The CDR3 coding sequence is TGTGCCAGCAGTTTATCGGGACAGGGAGACGAGCAGTACTTC.

This clonotype has a handful of counts. J is TRBJ2-5 and V is TRBV5-4, with 7 bases identical to TRBD1. The CDR3 covers 16 residues. The V and J ends lost 1 base and 7 bases, in that order; junction bases with no gene match: 13. The germline gives CDR1 SGHNT, CDR2 YYREEE (reference sequence). For the CDR3, the DNA is TGTGCCAGCAGCTTGAAATGGGACAGAACCCCGGGGACCCAGTACTTC. This sequence encodes CASSLKWDRTPGTQYF. Variable domain in full (rest from reference TRBV5-4 and TRBJ2-5): ETGVTQSPTHLIKTRGQQVTLRCSSQSGHNTVSWYQQALGQGPQFIFQYYREEENGRGNFPPRFSGLQFPNYSSELNVNALELDDSALYLCASSLKWDRTPGTQYFGPGTRLLVL.

This clonotype was counted only a few times. The V call is TRBV6-5, the J call TRBJ1-2; D uncertain. Trimming removed 0 bases at V and 8 bases at J, with 10 bases between. In germline, CDR1 is MNHEY, CDR2 SVGAGI. The CDR3 extends over 13 amino acids. The chain's CDR3 is CASSYSSLSGYTF. In nucleotides, the CDR3 is TGTGCCAGCAGTTACTCGAGCCTCTCGGGCTACACCTTC.

There are a few counts of this clonotype. The chain is built from TRBV7-2 and TRBJ2-3; no clear D. The CDR3 extends over 14 amino acids. CDR1 and CDR2 from the germline V gene are SGHTA and FQGNSA. Trimming took 1 base from V and 2 from J, leaving 7 bases between them. CDR3 protein: CASSLGQLTDTQYF. Written as DNA, the CDR3 is TGTGCCAGCAGCTTAGGGCAGCTCACAGATACGCAGTATTTT. Variable domain in full (rest from reference TRBV7-2 and TRBJ2-3): GAGVSQSPSNKVTEKGKDVELRCDPISGHTALYWYRQSLGQGLEFLIYFQGNSAPDKSGLPSDRFSAERTGGSVSTLTIQRTQQEDSAVYLCASSLGQLTDTQYFGPGTRLTVL.

This chain connects TRBV12-3 or TRBV12-4 to TRBJ1-2; the match to TRBD1 covers 7 bases. V dropped 1 base and J dropped 4; count of bases not matched to a gene: 3. The CDR3 spans 14 residues. The CDR3 DNA reads TGTGCCAGCAGTTTAGTGGGGACAGCCTATGGCTACACCTTC. Translated, it gives CASSLVGTAYGYTF.

The chain employs TRBV7-2 and TRBJ2-7; 9 bases align to TRBD2. Germline CDR1 is SGHTA and CDR2 is FQGNSA. V was clipped by 5 bases and J by 10 bases; unmatched bases: 12. The CDR3 is made up of 14 amino acids. CDR3 residues: CASSPPPSGETQYF. The CDR3, as DNA: TGTGCCAGCAGCCCACCCCCTAGCGGGGAGACTCAGTACTTC.

This clonotype has just a few counts. The J gene is TRBJ2-5, the V gene TRBV2, with 8 bases that match TRBD2. This CDR3 contains 17 residues. Germline V gene data show CDR1 as SNHLY and CDR2 as FYNNEI. The V gene end was trimmed by 4 bases and the J gene end by 1 base; junction bases not matched to a gene: 11. For the CDR3, the DNA is TGTGCCAGCAGTGTGGAGCTAGCGGGCCCCCTCCAAGAGACCCAGTACTTC. Its protein is CASSVELAGPLQETQYF.